This paragraph reports one T cell receptor (beta chain). V dropped 8 bases and J dropped 1 base, with 11 bases sitting between them. CDR1 MNHEY and CDR2 SMNVEV come from the germline V gene (reference sequence). The CDR3 runs 13 residues. Researchers ran the PCR with 60 Vbeta and 13 Jbeta primers. Clones were read by immunoSEQ multiplex PCR, and TCRdb kept only the in-frame ones, dropping some. The sample records around 280,000 clones, over 85% being singletons. This entry belongs to a study of cytomegalovirus exposure and HLA in healthy donors. The sequence was obtained from a woman in her late teens or twenties in good health and CMV-seronegative. The sequenced material came from PBMCs. V usage is TRBV27 and J usage is TRBJ1-1; maybe TRBD1 (5 bases). As DNA, the CDR3 is TGTGCCAGCGGCAGGGTGGAGAACACTGAAGCTTTCTTT. Translated: CASGRVENTEAFF.